The TCR beta chain under discussion was sequenced for a study of Graves' ophthalmopathy and Graves' hyperthyroidism. Study overall: Being free of ophthalmopathy for 18 months of follow-up defined stable hyperthyroidism.

The CDR3 runs to 14 residues. V lost 7 bases and J 2 bases, leaving 13 bases between the germline ends. CDR1 and CDR2 (germline): LNHDA, SQIVND (reference sequence). About this clonotype: As yet, its antigen is unknown.

Study-wide results and caveats: Sensitivity of 85% to 90% and specificity of nearly 82% were achieved when a 13-signature model separated ophthalmopathy from stable hyperthyroidism.

Patients were excluded if they had other autoimmune diseases or uncontrolled infections, and likewise if pregnancy or lactation applied. Diagnosis relied on clinical symptoms, serum thyroxine, TRAb, thyroid ultrasound and orbital computed tomography. CDR3 regions of TCR beta were amplified from RNA transcripts. After a first-round RT-PCR with HTBI primers, a second-round multiplex PCR was run. TCRdb passed the multiplex PCR reads through MiXCR, listing each CDR3 protein once. This sample has a few hundred thousand distinct CDR3 sequences, with 35% to 45% found just once. The source is an adult man with Graves' hyperthyroidism. Input material: peripheral blood or thyroid tissue (not recorded which). The V call is TRBV19, the J call TRBJ2-3; D perhaps matches TRBD2 (6 bases). CDR3 coding DNA: TGTGCCAGTAAACCGGGACTCATCACAGATACGCAGTATTTT. Protein product: CASKPGLITDTQYF.